Listed below are T cell receptor beta chains from one sample, sequenced in a study of cytomegalovirus exposure and HLA in healthy donors. The protocol was immunoSEQ multiplex PCR, while the TCRdb copy is restricted to in-frame clones and leaves out a portion. The data contain 130,000 to 150,000 clones, less than 85% of them singletons. The sample taken for sequencing was PBMCs. These receptors originate from a young man in good health and CMV-seropositive. Each CDR3 is given with its conserved first and last residue. A D gene is named only where the DNA matches it firmly. The listing skips clone size in some rows; elsewhere it reads once, few, many or a size class.

TRBJ2-2,TRBV5-1,TRBD2,NA,TGCGCCAGCAGCTTGGCCCCGGGGAGGGCCCACACCGGGGAGCTGTTTTTT,CASSLAPGRAHTGELFF
TRBJ2-7,TRBV4-1,TRBD1,NA,TGCGCCAGCAGCCAGGTCCACGGACAGGGCACCTACGAGCAGTACTTC,CASSQVHGQGTYEQYF
TRBJ2-2,TRBV11-1,NA,NA,TGTGCCAGCAGGTCCCCGGGCGGGGAGCTGTTTTTT,CASRSPGGELFF
TRBJ1-5,TRBV28,TRBD1,NA,TGTGCCAGCAGGAGGGGGCAGGGTCAGCCCCAGCATTTT,CASRRGQGQPQHF
TRBJ1-1,TRBV19,TRBD1,NA,TGTGCCAGTAGCCCTAGTGGGACAGGGAACACTGAAGCTTTCTTT,CASSPSGTGNTEAFF
TRBJ2-5,TRBV5-1,NA,NA,TGCGCCAGCAGGGGGCGGGAGACCCAGTACTTC,CASRGRETQYF
TRBJ2-3,TRBV4-3,TRBD2,NA,TGCGCCAGCAGCCAAGCGGGACTAACAGATACGCAGTATTTT,CASSQAGLTDTQYF
TRBJ2-3,TRBV2,TRBD1,few,TGTGCCCTCCAGGACAGGGAGGCCACAGATACGCAGTATTTT,CALQDREATDTQYF
TRBJ2-7,TRBV6-1,NA,NA,TGTGCCAGCAGCCCACGCGGGGCTATCTCCTACGAGCAGTACTTC,CASSPRGAISYEQYF
TRBJ1-5,TRBV6-1,NA,NA,TGTGCCAGCAGTAAACCGGGGGGTAATCAGCCCCAGCATTTT,CASSKPGGNQPQHF
TRBJ1-4,TRBV28,NA,NA,TGTGCCAGCAGGGGGGGGCTTAATGAAAAACTGTTTTTT,CASRGGLNEKLFF
TRBJ2-1,TRBV7-9,NA,NA,TGTGCCAGCAGCTTAGCCCTGGCTCCGTTCTTC,CASSLALAPFF
TRBJ1-4,TRBV4-1,NA,NA,TGCGCCAGCAGCAAGGACACCACTAATGAAAAACTGTTTTTT,CASSKDTTNEKLFF
TRBJ2-3,TRBV6-4,TRBD2,NA,TGTGCCAGCAGTGATGGACTAGCGGGGCTAGGAGATACGCAGTATTTT,CASSDGLAGLGDTQYF
TRBJ2-1,TRBV25-1,NA,once,TGTGCCAGCAGTGAAGGGCAGAAGCAGTTCTTC,CASSEGQKQFF
TRBJ2-1,TRBV7-8,NA,NA,TGTGCCAGCAGCTTAGGGGCCCCTTGGGATGAGCAGTTCTTC,CASSLGAPWDEQFF
TRBJ1-5,TRBV7-8,NA,NA,TGTGCCAGCAGCCAAGGCGGGACGGCTTATAGCAATCAGCCCCAGCATTTT,CASSQGGTAYSNQPQHF
TRBJ1-2,TRBV28,TRBD1,NA,TGTGCCAGCAGATCCCAAAAAGGACAGGGGGCAGGAAGGGGCTACACCTTC,CASRSQKGQGAGRGYTF
TRBJ1-5,TRBV6-6,NA,NA,TGTGCCAGCAGTTACTGGCGGGATAGCAATCAGCCCCAGCATTTT,CASSYWRDSNQPQHF
TRBJ2-1,TRBV7-6,TRBD2,NA,TGTGCCAGCAGCTTAGTCAGCGGGGGGATAGGCGGTGAGCAGTTCTTC,CASSLVSGGIGGEQFF
TRBJ1-2,TRBV4-1,TRBD1,NA,TGCGCCAGCAGCCAAGTGGTGGGACAGGGGTATGGCTACACCTTC,CASSQVVGQGYGYTF
TRBJ1-1,TRBV28,TRBD1,few,TGTGCCAGCCTCTGGACAGGGGCAATGAACACTGAAGCTTTCTTT,CASLWTGAMNTEAFF
TRBJ2-3,TRBV2,TRBD2,NA,TGTGCCGTCGCCGGGACTAGCGGGAGAGCTAGCACAGATACGCAGTATTTT,CAVAGTSGRASTDTQYF
TRBJ2-3,TRBV7-6,TRBD2,NA,TGTGCCAGCAGCCCGGGACTAGCGGGGGCGGGAGATACGCAGTATTTT,CASSPGLAGAGDTQYF
TRBJ1-4,TRBV28,NA,NA,TGTGCCAGCAGGCGTAGTTCAGGGTTCCCCCTAGAAAAACTGTTTTTT,CASRRSSGFPLEKLFF
TRBJ2-3,TRBV20-1,NA,NA,TGCAGTGTCGAGCGCACAGATACGCAGTATTTT,CSVERTDTQYF
TRBJ2-5,TRBV29-1,TRBD2,few,TGCAGCGGGGCGGGGGGGCAAGAGACCCAGTACTTC,CSGAGGQETQYF
TRBJ1-4,TRBV20-1,NA,NA,TGCAGTGCTAGTTTTGGGGCAAAGCTGTTTTTT,CSASFGAKLFF
TRBJ2-2,TRBV10-3,NA,few,TGTGCCATCAAGGAGGGGGCGGAGAACACCGGGGAGCTGTTTTTT,CAIKEGAENTGELFF
TRBJ1-4,TRBV2,TRBD1,NA,TGTGCCAGCAGCGAGGGACAGGGGGGGGAAAAACTGTTTTTT,CASSEGQGGEKLFF
TRBJ2-4,TRBV7-2,NA,NA,TGTGCCAGCAGCTTAATGGGGGGTCCCAAAAACATTCAGTACTTC,CASSLMGGPKNIQYF
TRBJ1-6,TRBV4-1,TRBD1,once,TGCGCCAGCAGACCTGGACAGGACAATTCACCCCTCCACTTT,CASRPGQDNSPLHF
TRBJ2-3,TRBV5-4,TRBD2,NA,TGTGCCAGCAGTCCCAAGACTAGCGGGAGAGATACGCAGTATTTT,CASSPKTSGRDTQYF
TRBJ2-1,TRBV6-5,TRBD2,NA,TGTGCCAGCAGTTACTCCGCCAGCGGGATTTACAATGAGCAGTTCTTC,CASSYSASGIYNEQFF
TRBJ2-3,TRBV5-4,NA,NA,TGTGCCAGCAGCTACACTAGGGATACGCAGTATTTT,CASSYTRDTQYF
TRBJ2-3,TRBV5-8,NA,NA,TGTGCCAGCAGCTTGGCCTTGAGCACAGATACGCAGTATTTT,CASSLALSTDTQYF